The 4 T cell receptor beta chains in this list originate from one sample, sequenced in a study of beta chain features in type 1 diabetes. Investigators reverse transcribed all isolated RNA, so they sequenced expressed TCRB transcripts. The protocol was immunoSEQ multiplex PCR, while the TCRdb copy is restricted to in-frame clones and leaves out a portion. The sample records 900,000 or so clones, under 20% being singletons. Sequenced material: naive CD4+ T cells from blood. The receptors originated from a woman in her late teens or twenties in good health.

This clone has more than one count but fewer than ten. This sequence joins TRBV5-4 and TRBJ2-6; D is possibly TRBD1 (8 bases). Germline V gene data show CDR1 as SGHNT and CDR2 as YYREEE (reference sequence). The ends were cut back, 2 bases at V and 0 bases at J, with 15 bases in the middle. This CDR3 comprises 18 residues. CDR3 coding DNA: TGTGCCAGCAGCTTAGCGACAGGGGAGGGCTCTGGGGCCAACGTCCTGACTTTC. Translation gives CASSLATGEGSGANVLTF.

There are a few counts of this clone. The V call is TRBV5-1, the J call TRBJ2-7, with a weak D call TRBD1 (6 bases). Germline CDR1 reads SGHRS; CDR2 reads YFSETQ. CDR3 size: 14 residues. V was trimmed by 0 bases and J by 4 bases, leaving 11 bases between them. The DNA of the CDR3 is TGCGCCAGCAGCTTGGCAGGGGCTTTATACGAGCAGTACTTC. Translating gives CASSLAGALYEQYF. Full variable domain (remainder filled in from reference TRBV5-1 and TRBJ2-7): KAGVTQTPRYLIKTRGQQVTLSCSPISGHRSVSWYQQTPGQGLQFLFEYFSETQRNKGNFPGRFSGRQFSNSRSEMNVSTLELGDSALYLCASSLAGALYEQYFGPGTRLTVT.

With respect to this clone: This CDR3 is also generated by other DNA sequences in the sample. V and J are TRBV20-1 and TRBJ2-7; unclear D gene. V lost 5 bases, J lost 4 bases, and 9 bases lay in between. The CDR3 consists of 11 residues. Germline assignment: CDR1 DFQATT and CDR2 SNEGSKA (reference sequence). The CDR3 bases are TGCAGTGCTTTAAACACTTACGAGCAGTACTTC. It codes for CSALNTYEQYF.

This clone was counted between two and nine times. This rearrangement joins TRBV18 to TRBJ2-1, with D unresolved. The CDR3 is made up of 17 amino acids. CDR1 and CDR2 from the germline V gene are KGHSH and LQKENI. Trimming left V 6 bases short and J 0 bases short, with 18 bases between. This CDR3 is CASSPRPGLSSYNEQFF. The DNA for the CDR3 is TGTGCCAGCTCCCCTCGCCCAGGCCTCAGCTCCTACAATGAGCAGTTCTTC.